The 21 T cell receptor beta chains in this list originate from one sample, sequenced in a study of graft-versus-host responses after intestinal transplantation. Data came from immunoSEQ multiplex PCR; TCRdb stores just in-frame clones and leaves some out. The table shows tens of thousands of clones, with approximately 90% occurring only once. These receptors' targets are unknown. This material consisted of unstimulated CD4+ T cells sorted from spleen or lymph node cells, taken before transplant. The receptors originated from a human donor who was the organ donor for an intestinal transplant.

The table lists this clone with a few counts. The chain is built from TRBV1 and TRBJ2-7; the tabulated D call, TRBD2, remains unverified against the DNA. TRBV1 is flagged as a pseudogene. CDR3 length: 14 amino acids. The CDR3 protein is CTSSQDPLSYEQYF. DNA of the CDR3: TGCACCAGCAGCCAAGATCCCCTCTCCTACGAGCAGTACTTC.

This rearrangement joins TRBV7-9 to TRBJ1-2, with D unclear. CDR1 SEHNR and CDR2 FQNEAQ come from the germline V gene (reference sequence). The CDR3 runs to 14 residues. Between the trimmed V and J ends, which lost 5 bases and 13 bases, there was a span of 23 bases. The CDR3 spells CASSTQLERLEGTF. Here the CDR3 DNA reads TGTGCCAGCAGCACACAGCTGGAGCGTCTGGAGGGCACCTTC.

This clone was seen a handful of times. The CDR3 nucleotides read TGCGCCAGCAGCGGAGCCGGGACAGGAGTAGAGACCCAGTACTTC. Its translation is CASSGAGTGVETQYF. This sequence joins TRBV5-1 and TRBJ2-5; 8 nucleotides match TRBD1. Germline V gives CDR1 SGHRS, CDR2 YFSETQ. The CDR3 has 15 amino acids. V trimming: 4 bases; J trimming: 4 bases; junction bases outside the gene matches: 9.

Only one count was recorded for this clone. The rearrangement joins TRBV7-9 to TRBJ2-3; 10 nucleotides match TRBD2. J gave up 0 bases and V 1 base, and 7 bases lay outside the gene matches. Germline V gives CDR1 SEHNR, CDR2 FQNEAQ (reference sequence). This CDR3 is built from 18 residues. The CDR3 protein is CASSLDRTSGSSTDTQYF. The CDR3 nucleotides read TGTGCCAGCAGCTTAGACCGGACTAGCGGATCTAGCACAGATACGCAGTATTTT. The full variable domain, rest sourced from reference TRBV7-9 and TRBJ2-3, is DTGVSQNPRHKITKRGQNVTFRCDPISEHNRLYWYRQTLGQGPEFLTYFQNEAQLEKSRLLSDRFSAERPKGSFSTLEIQRTEQGDSAMYLCASSLDRTSGSSTDTQYFGPGTRLTVL.

The CDR3 sequence: CASSVATGGGELFF. Written as DNA, the CDR3 is TGTGCCAGCAGCGTAGCTACAGGGGGCGGGGAGCTGTTTTTT. The chain joins TRBV9 to TRBJ2-2, with 8 bases matching TRBD1. CDR3 length: 14 residues. Germline loops: CDR1 SGDLS, CDR2 YYNGEE. The trim removed 0 bases at V and 7 bases at J, leaving 2 bases unmatched.

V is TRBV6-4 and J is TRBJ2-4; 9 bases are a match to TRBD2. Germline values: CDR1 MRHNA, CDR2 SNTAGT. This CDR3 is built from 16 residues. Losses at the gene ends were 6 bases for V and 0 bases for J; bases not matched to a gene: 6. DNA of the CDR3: TGTGCCAGCAGATTAGCGGGGGCTCTAGCCAAAAACATTCAGTACTTC. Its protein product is CASRLAGALAKNIQYF.

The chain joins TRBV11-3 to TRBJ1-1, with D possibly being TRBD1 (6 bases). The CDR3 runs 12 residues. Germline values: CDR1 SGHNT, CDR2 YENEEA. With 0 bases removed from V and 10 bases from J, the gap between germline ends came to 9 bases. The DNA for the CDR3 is TGTGCCAGCAGCTTAGATACAGGGTTAGCTTTCTTT. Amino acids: CASSLDTGLAFF.

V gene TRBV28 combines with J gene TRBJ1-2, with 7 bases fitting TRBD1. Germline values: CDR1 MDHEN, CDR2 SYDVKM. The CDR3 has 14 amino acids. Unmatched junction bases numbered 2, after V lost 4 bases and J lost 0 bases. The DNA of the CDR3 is TGTGCCAGCAGTTACGGGACAGCTAACTATGGCTACACCTTC. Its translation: CASSYGTANYGYTF.

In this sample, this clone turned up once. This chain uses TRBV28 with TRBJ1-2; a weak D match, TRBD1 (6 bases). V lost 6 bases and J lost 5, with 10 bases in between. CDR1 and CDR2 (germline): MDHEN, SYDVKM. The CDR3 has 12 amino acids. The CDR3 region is CASSTTGYGYTF. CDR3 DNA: TGTGCCAGCAGCACAACAGGGTATGGCTACACCTTC.

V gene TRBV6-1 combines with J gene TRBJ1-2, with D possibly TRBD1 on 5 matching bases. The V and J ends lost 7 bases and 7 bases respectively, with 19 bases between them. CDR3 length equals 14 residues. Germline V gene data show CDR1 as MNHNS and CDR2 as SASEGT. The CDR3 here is CASTTAGWGSGYTF. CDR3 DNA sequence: TGTGCCAGCACCACAGCAGGGTGGGGTAGTGGCTACACCTTC.

CDR3 bases: TGTGCCAGCAGCTACAGGGGGCGAAGCGAGCAGTACTTC. Its translation is CASSYRGRSEQYF. The rearrangement uses TRBV11-3 and TRBJ2-7, with TRBD1 matching over 9 bases. The CDR3 has 13 amino acids. V lost 4 bases and J lost 6; bases outside the gene matches: 4. Germline CDR1 SGHNT, CDR2 YENEEA.

CDR3 in amino acids: CASSYSRSTRLYEQYF. CDR3 nucleotide sequence: TGTGCCAGCAGTTACTCTCGCTCAACCAGACTCTACGAGCAGTACTTC. This chain connects TRBV6-5 to TRBJ2-7, with D uncertain. The CDR3 has 16 amino acids. In germline, CDR1 is MNHEY, CDR2 SVGAGI. The V end lost 0 bases, the J end lost 3 bases, and 15 bases lay between the germline ends.

The CDR3 DNA reads as TGCGCCAGCAGTGCGACAGGGGCCTTTAATGAAAAACTGTTTTTT. It is translated as CASSATGAFNEKLFF. The chain couples TRBV5-1 to TRBJ1-4, with 8 bases that match TRBD1. Per germline, CDR1 SGHRS and CDR2 YFSETQ. After removal of 5 bases from V and 4 bases from J, the junction contained 7 bases not matched to a gene. CDR3 length equals 15 residues.

CDR3 coding DNA: TGCGCCAGCAGGAATCCAGGGGGCCTCTATGGCTACACCTTC. It is translated as CASRNPGGLYGYTF. The chain recombines TRBV5-1 with TRBJ1-2; 8 nucleotides align to TRBD1. This CDR3 contains 14 residues. Trimming at V came to 5 bases and at J to 4 bases, leaving 7 bases not matched to a gene. In germline, CDR1 is SGHRS, CDR2 YFSETQ.

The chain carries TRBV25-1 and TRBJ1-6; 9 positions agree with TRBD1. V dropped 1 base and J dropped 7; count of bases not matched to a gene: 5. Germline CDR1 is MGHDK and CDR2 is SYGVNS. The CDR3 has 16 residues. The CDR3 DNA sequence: TGTGCCAGCAGTGAATTAAGGACAGGGGTGAATTCACCCCTCCACTTT. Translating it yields CASSELRTGVNSPLHF.

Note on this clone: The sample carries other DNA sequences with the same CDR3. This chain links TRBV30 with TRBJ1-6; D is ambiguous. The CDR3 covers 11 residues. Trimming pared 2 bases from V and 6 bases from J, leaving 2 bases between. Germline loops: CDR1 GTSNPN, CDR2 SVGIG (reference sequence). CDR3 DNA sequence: TGTGCCTGGAGTCTTAATTCACCCCTCCACTTT. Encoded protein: CAWSLNSPLHF.

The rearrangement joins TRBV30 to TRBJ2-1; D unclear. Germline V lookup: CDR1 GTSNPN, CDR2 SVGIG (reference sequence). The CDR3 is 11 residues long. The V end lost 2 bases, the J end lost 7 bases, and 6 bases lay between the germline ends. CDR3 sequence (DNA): TGTGCCTGGAGTCTTGAGAATGAGCAGTTCTTC. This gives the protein CAWSLENEQFF.

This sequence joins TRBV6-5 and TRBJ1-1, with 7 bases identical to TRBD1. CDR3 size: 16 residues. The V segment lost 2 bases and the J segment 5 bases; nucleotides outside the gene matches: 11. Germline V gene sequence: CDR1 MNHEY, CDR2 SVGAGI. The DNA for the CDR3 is TGTGCCAGCAGTTACCAACAGACAGGGTTGGGGACTGAAGCTTTCTTT. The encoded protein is CASSYQQTGLGTEAFF.

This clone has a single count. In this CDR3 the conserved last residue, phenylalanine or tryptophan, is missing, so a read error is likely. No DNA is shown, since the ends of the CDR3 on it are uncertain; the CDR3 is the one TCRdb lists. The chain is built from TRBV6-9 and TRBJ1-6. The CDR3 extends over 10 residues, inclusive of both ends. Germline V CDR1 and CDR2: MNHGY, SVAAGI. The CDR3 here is CASPRAGPSR.

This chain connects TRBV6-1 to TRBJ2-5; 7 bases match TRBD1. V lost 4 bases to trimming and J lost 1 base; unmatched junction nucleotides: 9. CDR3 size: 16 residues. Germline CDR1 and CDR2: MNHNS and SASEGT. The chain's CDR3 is CASSGWGQYFQETQYF. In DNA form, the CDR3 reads TGTGCCAGCAGTGGGTGGGGACAGTACTTCCAAGAGACCCAGTACTTC.

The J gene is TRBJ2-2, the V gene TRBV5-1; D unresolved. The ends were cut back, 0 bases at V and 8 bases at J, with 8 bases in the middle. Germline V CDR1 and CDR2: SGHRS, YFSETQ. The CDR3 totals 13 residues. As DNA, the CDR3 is TGCGCCAGCAGCTTGGATCTGAGGGGGGAGCTGTTTTTT. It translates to CASSLDLRGELFF. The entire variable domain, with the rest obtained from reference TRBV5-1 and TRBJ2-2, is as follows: KAGVTQTPRYLIKTRGQQVTLSCSPISGHRSVSWYQQTPGQGLQFLFEYFSETQRNKGNFPGRFSGRQFSNSRSEMNVSTLELGDSALYLCASSLDLRGELFFGEGSRLTVL.